The 9 T cell receptor beta chains below come from one sample, sequenced in a study of technical replicates of blood from a few donors (dated by TCRdb to between 2016 and 2019). The library was obtained by the immunoSEQ multiplex PCR assay. TCRdb retrieved this table from immuneACCESS and kept in-frame rearrangements only. Not all clones are present; in checked studies, unresolved V genes account for under half, and no reason is known for the remainder. The table for this sample lists 70,000 to 90,000 clones; roughly 92% of them were counted only once. The ten largest clones represent approximately 0.4% of the sample. Sequencing input: T cells isolated from PBMCs. These receptors were collected from a human donor in good health.

The gene calls are TRBV6-4 and TRBJ1-5, with D tentatively TRBD1 (6 bases). V was trimmed by 6 bases and J by 7 bases, leaving 10 bases between them. The CDR3 covers 12 residues. Looked up from germline, CDR1 is MRHNA and CDR2 is SNTAGT. The DNA for the CDR3 is TGTGCCAGCAGCACAGGGAAACAGCCCCAGCATTTT. Translation gives CASSTGKQPQHF.

The chain carries TRBV7-2 and TRBJ1-2; D gene unclear. Trimming cost V 7 bases and J 0 bases, with 6 bases left between them. Per germline, CDR1 SGHTA and CDR2 FQGNSA. The CDR3 spans 12 residues. CDR3 in DNA: TGTGCCAGCACCCCGGCTAACTATGGCTACACCTTC. This translates into CASTPANYGYTF.

J is TRBJ2-2 and V is TRBV9; D is undetermined. Trimming took off 0 bases at V and 6 bases at J, with 9 bases between the two ends. This CDR3 is 14 amino acids long. Per germline, CDR1 SGDLS and CDR2 YYNGEE. CDR3 residues: CASSVGRPPGELFF. The CDR3 DNA is TGTGCCAGCAGCGTAGGCAGGCCCCCCGGGGAGCTGTTTTTT.

The V call is TRBV4-3, the J call TRBJ1-5; D is perhaps TRBD1 (5 bases). The CDR3 runs to 14 residues. V was pared by 0 bases and J by 10 bases, with 13 bases between. Germline-derived CDR1 and CDR2 are LGHNA and YSLEER. The CDR3 loop is CASSQEGQGTPQHF. CDR3 in DNA: TGCGCCAGCAGCCAAGAGGGTCAGGGAACTCCCCAGCATTTT.

The rearrangement links TRBV4-1 to TRBJ1-5; no reliable D call. CDR1 and CDR2 from the germline V gene are MGHRA and YSYEKL. Between the trimmed V and J ends, which lost 3 bases and 4 bases, there was a span of 16 bases. The CDR3 contains 16 residues. CDR3 region: CASSQVSGRGNQPQHF. The CDR3 DNA sequence: TGCGCCAGCAGCCAGGTCAGCGGTCGAGGGAATCAGCCCCAGCATTTT.

V is TRBV7-9 and J is TRBJ1-1; D gene unclear. The CDR3 is 11 amino acids. The germline CDR1 and CDR2 sequences are SEHNR and FQNEAQ (reference sequence). The V end was cut by 4 bases, the J end by 6 bases, with 6 bases between. CDR3 in amino acids: CASSSLAEAFF. The DNA for the CDR3 is TGTGCCAGCAGCTCACTTGCTGAAGCTTTCTTT.

CDR3 sequence reads: CASSRAGGWDTQYF. CDR3 bases: TGTGCCAGCTCACGAGCGGGAGGATGGGATACGCAGTATTTT. The gene calls are TRBV18 and TRBJ2-3, with 9 bases aligning to TRBD2. V trimming: 4 bases; J trimming: 6 bases; junction bases outside the gene matches: 5. The CDR3 length is 14 residues. Germline CDR1 KGHSH, CDR2 LQKENI.

This rearrangement joins TRBV5-1 to TRBJ1-1, with D maybe TRBD1 (5 bases). Germline CDR1 reads SGHRS; CDR2 reads YFSETQ. The CDR3 covers 17 residues. Trimming took 0 bases from V and 0 from J, leaving 15 bases between them. The CDR3 DNA reads TGCGCCAGCAGCTTGGTAAGGGGAGGTAACATGAACACTGAAGCTTTCTTT. It codes for CASSLVRGGNMNTEAFF.

The chain uses TRBV7-3 and TRBJ2-1; 8 nucleotides agree with TRBD1. Germline V gene data show CDR1 as SGHTA and CDR2 as FQGTGA. This CDR3 is 15 amino acids long. J was trimmed by 7 bases and V by 4 bases; bases with no gene match: 9. The chain's CDR3 is CASSSSDRAGNEQFF. CDR3 DNA sequence: TGTGCCAGCAGCTCGTCGGACAGGGCAGGGAATGAGCAGTTCTTC.